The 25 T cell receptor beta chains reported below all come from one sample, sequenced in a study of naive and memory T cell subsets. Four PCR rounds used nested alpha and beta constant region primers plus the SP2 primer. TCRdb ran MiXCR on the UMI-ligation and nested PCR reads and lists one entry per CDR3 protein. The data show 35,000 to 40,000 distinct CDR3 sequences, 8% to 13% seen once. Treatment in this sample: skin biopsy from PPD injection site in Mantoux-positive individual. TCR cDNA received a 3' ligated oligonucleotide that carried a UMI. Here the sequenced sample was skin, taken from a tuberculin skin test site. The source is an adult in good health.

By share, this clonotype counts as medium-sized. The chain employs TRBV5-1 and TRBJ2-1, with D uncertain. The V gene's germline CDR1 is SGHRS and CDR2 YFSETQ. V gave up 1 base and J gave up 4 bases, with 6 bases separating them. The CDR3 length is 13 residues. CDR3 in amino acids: CASSLNSYNEQFF. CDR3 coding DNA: TGCGCCAGCAGCTTGAATTCTTACAATGAGCAGTTCTTC.

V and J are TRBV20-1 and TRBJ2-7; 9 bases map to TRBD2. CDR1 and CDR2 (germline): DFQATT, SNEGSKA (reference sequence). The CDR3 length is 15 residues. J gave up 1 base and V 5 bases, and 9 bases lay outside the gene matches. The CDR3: CSARVGRGGSYEQYF. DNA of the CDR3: TGCAGTGCTCGCGTCGGGCGGGGGGGGTCCTACGAGCAGTACTTC.

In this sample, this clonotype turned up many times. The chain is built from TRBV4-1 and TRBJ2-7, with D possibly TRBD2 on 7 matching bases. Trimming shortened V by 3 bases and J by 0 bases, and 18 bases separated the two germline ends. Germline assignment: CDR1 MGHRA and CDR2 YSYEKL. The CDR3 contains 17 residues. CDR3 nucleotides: TGCGCCAGCAGCCATAATTTGCGGGGGCCCTTCTCCTACGAGCAGTACTTC. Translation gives CASSHNLRGPFSYEQYF.

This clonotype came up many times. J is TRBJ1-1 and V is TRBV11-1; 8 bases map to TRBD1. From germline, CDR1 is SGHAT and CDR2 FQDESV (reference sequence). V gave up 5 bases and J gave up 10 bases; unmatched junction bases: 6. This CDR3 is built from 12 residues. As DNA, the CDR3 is TGTGCCAGCAGCGTGGACAGGGAGGGAGCTTTCTTT. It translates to CASSVDREGAFF.

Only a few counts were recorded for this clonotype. The CDR3 DNA follows: TGCAGCGTCCGGGGAGGGGAGACCTACGAGCAGTACTTC. Its translation: CSVRGGETYEQYF. V usage is TRBV29-1 and J usage is TRBJ2-7; 7 nucleotides agree with TRBD2. Germline lookup yields CDR1 SQVTM and CDR2 ANQGSEA. The V segment lost 6 bases and the J segment 2 bases; nucleotides outside the gene matches: 7. The length of the CDR3 is 13 residues.

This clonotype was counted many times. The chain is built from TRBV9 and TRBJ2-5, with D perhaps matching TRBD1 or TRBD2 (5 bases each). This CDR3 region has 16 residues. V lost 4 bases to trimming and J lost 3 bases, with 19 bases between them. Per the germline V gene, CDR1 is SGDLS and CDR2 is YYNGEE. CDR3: CASSKTPGTLEETQYF. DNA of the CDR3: TGTGCCAGCAGCAAGACACCGGGGACGTTGGAAGAGACCCAGTACTTC.

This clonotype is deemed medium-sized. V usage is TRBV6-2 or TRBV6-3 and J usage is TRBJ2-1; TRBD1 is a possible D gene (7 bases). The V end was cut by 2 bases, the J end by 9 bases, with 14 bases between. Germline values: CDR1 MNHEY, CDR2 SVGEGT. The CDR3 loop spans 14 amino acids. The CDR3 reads CASSYTAGGSEQFF. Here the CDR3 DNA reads TGTGCCAGCAGTTACACCGCAGGGGGGAGTGAGCAGTTCTTC.

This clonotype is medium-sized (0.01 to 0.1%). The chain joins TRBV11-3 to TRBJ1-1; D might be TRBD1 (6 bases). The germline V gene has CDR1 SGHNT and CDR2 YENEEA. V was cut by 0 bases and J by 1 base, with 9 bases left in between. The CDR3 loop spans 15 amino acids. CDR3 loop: CASSLDLTGNTEAFF. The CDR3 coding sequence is TGTGCCAGCAGCTTAGATCTGACAGGGAACACTGAAGCTTTCTTT.

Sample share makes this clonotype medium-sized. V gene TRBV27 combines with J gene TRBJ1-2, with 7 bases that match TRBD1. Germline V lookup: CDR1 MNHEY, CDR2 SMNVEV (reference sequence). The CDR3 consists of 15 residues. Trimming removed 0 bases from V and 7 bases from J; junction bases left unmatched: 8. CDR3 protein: CASSLSLQGNGGYTF. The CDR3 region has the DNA TGTGCCAGCAGTTTATCGTTACAGGGGAACGGTGGCTACACCTTC.

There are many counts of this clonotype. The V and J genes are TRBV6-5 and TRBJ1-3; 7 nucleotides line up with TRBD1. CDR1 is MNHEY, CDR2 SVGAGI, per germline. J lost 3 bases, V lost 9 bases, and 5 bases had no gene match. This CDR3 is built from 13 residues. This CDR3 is CASCTGDGNTIYF. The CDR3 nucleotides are TGTGCCAGTTGCACAGGGGATGGAAACACCATATATTTT.

CDR3 sequence reads: CSARDTQKNVPYEQYF. The CDR3 nucleotides are TGCAGTGCTAGAGATACACAGAAGAACGTCCCCTACGAGCAGTACTTC. The chain combines TRBV20-1 with TRBJ2-7; D not certain. Trimming removed 0 bases from V and 2 bases from J, with 17 bases in between. The CDR3 runs to 16 residues. CDR1 DFQATT and CDR2 SNEGSKA come from the germline V gene (reference sequence).

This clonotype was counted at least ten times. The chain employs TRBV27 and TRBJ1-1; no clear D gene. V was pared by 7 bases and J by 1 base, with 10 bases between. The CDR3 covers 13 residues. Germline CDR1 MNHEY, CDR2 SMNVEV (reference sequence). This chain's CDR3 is CASTRGRNTEAFF. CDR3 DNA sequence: TGTGCCAGCACCCGGGGTAGGAACACTGAAGCTTTCTTT.

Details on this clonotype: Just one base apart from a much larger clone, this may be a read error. CDR3 sequence (DNA): TGCAGCGCCACCTGTTCCGGGACTAGCCCATACAATGAGCAGCTCTTC. It yields the protein CSATCSGTSPYNEQLF. The chain carries TRBV29-1 and TRBJ2-1; 9 bases agree with TRBD2. Germline loops: CDR1 SQVTM, CDR2 ANQGSEA. The CDR3 runs to 16 residues.

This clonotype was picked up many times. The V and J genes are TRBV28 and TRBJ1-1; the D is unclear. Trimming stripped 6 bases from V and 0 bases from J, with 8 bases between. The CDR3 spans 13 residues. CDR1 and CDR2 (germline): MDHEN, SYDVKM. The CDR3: CASSRRMNTEAFF. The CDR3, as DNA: TGTGCCAGCAGCCGGAGAATGAACACTGAAGCTTTCTTT.

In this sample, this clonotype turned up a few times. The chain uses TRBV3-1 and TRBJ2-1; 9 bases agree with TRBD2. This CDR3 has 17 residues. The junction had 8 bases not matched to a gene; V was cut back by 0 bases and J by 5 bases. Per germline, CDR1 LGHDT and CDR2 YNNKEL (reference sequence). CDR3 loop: CASSQDMRGGGNNEQFF. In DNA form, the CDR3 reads TGTGCCAGCAGCCAAGATATGCGGGGGGGCGGAAACAATGAGCAGTTCTTC.

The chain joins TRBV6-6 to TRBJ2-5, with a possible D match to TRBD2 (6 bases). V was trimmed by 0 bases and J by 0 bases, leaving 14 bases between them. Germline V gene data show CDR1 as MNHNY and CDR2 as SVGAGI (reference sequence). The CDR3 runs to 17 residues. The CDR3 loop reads CASSYSISGGDQETQYF. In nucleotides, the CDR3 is TGTGCCAGCAGTTACTCGATATCTGGCGGGGACCAAGAGACCCAGTACTTC.

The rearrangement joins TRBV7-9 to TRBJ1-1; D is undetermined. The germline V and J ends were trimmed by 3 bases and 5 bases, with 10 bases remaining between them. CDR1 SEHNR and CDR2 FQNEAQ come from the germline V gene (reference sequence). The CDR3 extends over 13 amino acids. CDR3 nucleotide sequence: TGTGCCAGCAGCTTGGTGGCAGAAACTGAAGCTTTCTTT. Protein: CASSLVAETEAFF.

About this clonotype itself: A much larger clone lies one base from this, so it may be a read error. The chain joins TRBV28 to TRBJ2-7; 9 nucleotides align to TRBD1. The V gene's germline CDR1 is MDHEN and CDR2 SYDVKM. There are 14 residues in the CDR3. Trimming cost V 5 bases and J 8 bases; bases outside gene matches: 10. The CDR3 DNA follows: TGTGCCAGCAGTCCGGGGACAGGGCTGAACAAGCAGTACTTC. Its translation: CASSPGTGLNKQYF.

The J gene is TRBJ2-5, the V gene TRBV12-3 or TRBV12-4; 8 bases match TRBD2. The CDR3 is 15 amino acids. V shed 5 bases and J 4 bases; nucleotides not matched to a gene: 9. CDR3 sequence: CASSPGGQLTETQYF. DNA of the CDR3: TGTGCCAGCAGTCCGGGGGGGCAGCTTACAGAGACCCAGTACTTC.

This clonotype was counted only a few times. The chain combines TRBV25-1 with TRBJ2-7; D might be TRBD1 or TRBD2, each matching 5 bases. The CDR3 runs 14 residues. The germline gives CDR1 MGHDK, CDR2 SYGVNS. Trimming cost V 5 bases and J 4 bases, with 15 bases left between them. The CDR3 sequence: CASSPSGTDYEQYF. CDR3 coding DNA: TGTGCCAGCAGTCCCTCCGGGACGGATTACGAGCAGTACTTC.

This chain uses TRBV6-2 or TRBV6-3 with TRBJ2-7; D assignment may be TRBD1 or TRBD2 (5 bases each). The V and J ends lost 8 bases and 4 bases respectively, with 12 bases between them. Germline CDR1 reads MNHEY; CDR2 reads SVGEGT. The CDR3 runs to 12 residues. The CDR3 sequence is CASLNEGYEQYF. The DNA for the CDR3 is TGTGCCAGCCTGAACGAGGGGTACGAGCAGTACTTC.

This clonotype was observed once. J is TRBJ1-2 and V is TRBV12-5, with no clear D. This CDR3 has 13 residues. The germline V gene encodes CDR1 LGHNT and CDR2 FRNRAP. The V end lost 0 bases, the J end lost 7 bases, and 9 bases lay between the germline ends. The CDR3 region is CASGLVPGFGYTF. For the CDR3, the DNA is TGTGCTAGTGGTTTGGTACCAGGATTTGGCTACACCTTC.

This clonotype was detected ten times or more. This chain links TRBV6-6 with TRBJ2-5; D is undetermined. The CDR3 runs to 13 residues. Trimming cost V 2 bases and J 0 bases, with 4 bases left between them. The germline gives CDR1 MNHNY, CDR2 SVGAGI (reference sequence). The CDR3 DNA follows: TGTGCCAGCAGTTACATGGACCAAGAGACCCAGTACTTC. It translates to CASSYMDQETQYF.

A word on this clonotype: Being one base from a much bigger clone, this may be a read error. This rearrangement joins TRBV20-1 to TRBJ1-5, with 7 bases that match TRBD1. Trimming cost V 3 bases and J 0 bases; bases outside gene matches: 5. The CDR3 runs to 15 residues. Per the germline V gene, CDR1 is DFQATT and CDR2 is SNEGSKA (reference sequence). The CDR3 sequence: CSASMTGSSNQPQHF. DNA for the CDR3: TGCAGTGCTAGTATGACAGGGTCTAGCAATCAGCCCCAGCATTTT.

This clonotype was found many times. The DNA of the CDR3 is TGTGCCAGCAGCCACGGGACTAGCGGGAGGGGGCGTTGGTTCTTC. Translated: CASSHGTSGRGRWFF. The V gene is TRBV7-9, the J gene TRBJ2-1; 16 nucleotides match TRBD2. V was clipped by 5 bases and J by 15 bases; unmatched bases: 10. Germline CDR1 SEHNR, CDR2 FQNEAQ (reference sequence). The CDR3 consists of 15 residues.